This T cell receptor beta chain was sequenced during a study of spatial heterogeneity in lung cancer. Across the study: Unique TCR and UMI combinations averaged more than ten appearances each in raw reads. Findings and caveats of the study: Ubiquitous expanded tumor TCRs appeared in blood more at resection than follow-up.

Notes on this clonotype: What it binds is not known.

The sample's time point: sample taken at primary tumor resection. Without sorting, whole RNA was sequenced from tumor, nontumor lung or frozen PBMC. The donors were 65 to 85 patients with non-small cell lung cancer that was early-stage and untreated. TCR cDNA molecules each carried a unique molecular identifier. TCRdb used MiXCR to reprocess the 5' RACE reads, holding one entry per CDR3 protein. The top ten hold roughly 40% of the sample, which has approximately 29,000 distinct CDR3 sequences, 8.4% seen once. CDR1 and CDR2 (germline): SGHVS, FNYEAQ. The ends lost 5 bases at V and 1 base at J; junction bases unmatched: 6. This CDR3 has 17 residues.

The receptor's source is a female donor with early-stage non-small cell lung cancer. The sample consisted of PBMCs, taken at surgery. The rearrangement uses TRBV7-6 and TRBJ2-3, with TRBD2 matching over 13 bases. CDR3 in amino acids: CASSGLAGVWGTDTQYF. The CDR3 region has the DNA TGTGCCAGCAGCGGACTAGCGGGAGTGTGGGGCACAGATACGCAGTATTTT.